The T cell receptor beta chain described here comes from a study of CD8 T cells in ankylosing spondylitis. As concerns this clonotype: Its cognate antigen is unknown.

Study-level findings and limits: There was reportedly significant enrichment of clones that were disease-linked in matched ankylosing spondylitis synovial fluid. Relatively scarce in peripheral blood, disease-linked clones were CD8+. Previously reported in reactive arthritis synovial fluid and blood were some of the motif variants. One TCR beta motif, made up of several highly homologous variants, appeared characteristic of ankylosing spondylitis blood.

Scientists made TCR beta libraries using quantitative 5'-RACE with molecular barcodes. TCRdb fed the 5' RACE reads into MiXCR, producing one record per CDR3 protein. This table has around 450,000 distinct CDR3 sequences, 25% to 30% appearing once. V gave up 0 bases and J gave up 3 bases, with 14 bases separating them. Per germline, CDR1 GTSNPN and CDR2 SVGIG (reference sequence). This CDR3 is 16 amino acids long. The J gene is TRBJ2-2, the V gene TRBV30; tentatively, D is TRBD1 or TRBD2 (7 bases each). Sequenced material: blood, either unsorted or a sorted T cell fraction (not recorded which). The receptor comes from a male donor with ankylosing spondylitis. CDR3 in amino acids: CAWSVRGRGHTGELFF. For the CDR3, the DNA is TGTGCCTGGAGTGTTAGGGGGAGGGGGCACACCGGGGAGCTGTTTTTT.